Below are 29 T cell receptor beta chains sequenced from a single sample in a study of blood T cell repertoires in COVID-19. Libraries were prepared by immunoSEQ multiplex PCR; TCRdb keeps only in-frame clonotypes and omits some of them. The profile shows roughly 500,000 clones, around 87% of them singletons. What was sequenced was PBMCs or T cells enriched from blood (not recorded which). Source of these receptors: a woman in her thirties or forties who had recovered from COVID-19.

The chain joins TRBV27 to TRBJ2-1, with 8 bases identical to TRBD2. Germline loops: CDR1 MNHEY, CDR2 SMNVEV (reference sequence). The CDR3 has 15 amino acids. V was clipped by 4 bases and J by 7 bases; unmatched bases: 9. The CDR3 reads CASSSLTGLGNEQFF. The CDR3 bases are TGTGCCAGCAGTTCCCTCACGGGACTAGGGAATGAGCAGTTCTTC.

As DNA, the CDR3 is TGCGCCAGCAGCTTGGGACAGAGCTCTGGAAACACCATATATTTT. Its protein is CASSLGQSSGNTIYF. This chain uses TRBV5-1 with TRBJ1-3; D perhaps matches TRBD1 (5 bases). Deletions cut 0 bases from V and 0 bases from J, with 7 bases between. Germline values: CDR1 SGHRS, CDR2 YFSETQ. The CDR3 extends over 15 amino acids. Filled out from reference TRBV5-1 and TRBJ1-3, the complete variable domain reads KAGVTQTPRYLIKTRGQQVTLSCSPISGHRSVSWYQQTPGQGLQFLFEYFSETQRNKGNFPGRFSGRQFSNSRSEMNVSTLELGDSALYLCASSLGQSSGNTIYFGEGSWLTVV.

The J gene is TRBJ2-1, the V gene TRBV3-1 (or the pseudogene TRBV3-2), with D possibly being TRBD1 (6 bases). The CDR3 extends over 16 amino acids. Germline CDR1 reads LGHDT; CDR2 reads YNNKEL (reference sequence). The V gene lost 3 bases and the J gene lost 6 bases, with 18 bases spanning the gap. CDR3 nucleotide sequence: TGTGCCAGCAGCCATGGGGGCCTCGGGTTCGGCAATGAGCAGTTCTTC. Encoded protein: CASSHGGLGFGNEQFF.

The genes are TRBV27 and TRBJ1-1, with 7 bases fitting TRBD1. This CDR3 contains 16 residues. The germline V gene encodes CDR1 MNHEY and CDR2 SMNVEV (reference sequence). V shed 2 bases and J 0 bases; nucleotides not matched to a gene: 6. In DNA, the CDR3 is TGTGCCAGCAGTTTAAGCTCGGACAGGATGAACACTGAAGCTTTCTTT. Translating it yields CASSLSSDRMNTEAFF.

The chain is built from TRBV18 and TRBJ2-7; no definite D call. V was trimmed by 0 bases and J by 10 bases, leaving 16 bases between them. The CDR3 contains 14 residues. Per germline, CDR1 KGHSH and CDR2 LQKENI. The CDR3 nucleotides read TGTGCCAGCTCACCACCGGCGGTTTTGGGTTCCCAGTACTTC. This gives the protein CASSPPAVLGSQYF.

The V gene is TRBV4-2, the J gene TRBJ2-1; TRBD2 agrees at 7 bases. The length of the CDR3 is 14 residues. The J segment lost 3 bases and the V segment lost 5 bases, leaving 4 bases of the junction unmatched. Germline values: CDR1 LGHNA, CDR2 YNFKEQ. Here the CDR3 reads CASSAGEIYNEQFF. Here the CDR3 DNA reads TGTGCCAGCAGCGCGGGAGAAATCTACAATGAGCAGTTCTTC.

The J gene is TRBJ2-1, the V gene TRBV6-5; tentatively, D is TRBD1 (6 bases). The CDR3 runs to 16 residues. Deletions cut 2 bases from V and 5 bases from J, with 16 bases between. CDR1 is MNHEY and CDR2 is SVGAGI in the germline V gene. CDR3 sequence reads: CASSYLGQGIHNEQFF. CDR3 DNA: TGTGCCAGCAGTTACCTAGGCCAGGGGATACACAATGAGCAGTTCTTC.

This clone was seen more than once but under ten times. This chain links TRBV21-1 with TRBJ2-7; the listed D gene, TRBD2, was not tested against the DNA. TRBV21-1 is a known pseudogene. The CDR3 length is 19 residues. The CDR3: CASSKRVAGIESVWSEQYF. Written as DNA, the CDR3 is TGTGCCAGCAGCAAAAGAGTAGCGGGAATCGAATCCGTCTGGTCCGAGCAGTACTTC.

J is TRBJ2-5 and V is TRBV11-2; unclear D gene. The CDR3 sequence is 12 residues long. Trimming cost V 1 base and J 5 bases, with 5 bases left between them. Per the germline V gene, CDR1 is SGHAT and CDR2 is FQNNGV. The CDR3 here is CASSLGRETQYF. The CDR3 DNA reads as TGTGCCAGCAGCTTAGGGCGGGAGACCCAGTACTTC.

This clone was detected only a few times. The chain uses TRBV4-3 and TRBJ1-3, with 7 bases aligning to TRBD1. Trimming at V came to 5 bases and at J to 0 bases, leaving 7 bases not matched to a gene. The CDR3 runs 16 residues. Germline values: CDR1 LGHNA, CDR2 YSLEER. The CDR3 bases are TGCGCCAGCAGCGGTTCAGGGGGGTACTCTGGAAACACCATATATTTT. It translates to CASSGSGGYSGNTIYF.

The chain has TRBV5-1 and TRBJ1-1; TRBD1 might be the D (5 bases). From germline, CDR1 is SGHRS and CDR2 YFSETQ. With 6 bases removed from V and 3 bases from J, the gap between germline ends came to 15 bases. The CDR3 is 14 residues long. CDR3 coding DNA: TGCGCCAGCACCCTTTTAGGGGCTCACACTGAAGCTTTCTTT. Protein: CASTLLGAHTEAFF.

Only one count was recorded for this clone. The chain employs TRBV6-6 and TRBJ2-3; D is ambiguous. The CDR3 runs to 13 residues. Trimming took 6 bases from V and 1 from J, leaving 8 bases between them. Germline CDR1 is MNHNY and CDR2 is SVGAGI (reference sequence). This chain's CDR3 is CASSLRRTDTQYF. Written as DNA, the CDR3 is TGTGCCAGCAGCCTGCGGCGCACAGATACGCAGTATTTT.

This chain uses TRBV25-1 with TRBJ2-3; 10 bases fit TRBD2. The trim removed 6 bases at V and 6 bases at J, leaving 6 bases unmatched. Germline-derived CDR1 and CDR2 are MGHDK and SYGVNS. This CDR3 region has 14 residues. The DNA for the CDR3 is TGTGCCAGCAGGCTAGCGGGAGCGCGCGATACGCAGTATTTT. This encodes CASRLAGARDTQYF.

CDR3 sequence (DNA): TGTGCCATCAGTGAGTCGACTAGCGGGAGCTTTAGCGATACGCAGTATTTT. Protein: CAISESTSGSFSDTQYF. V is TRBV10-3 and J is TRBJ2-3, with 12 bases that match TRBD2. Germline values: CDR1 ENHRY, CDR2 SYGVKD. Losses at the gene ends were 0 bases for V and 6 bases for J; bases not matched to a gene: 7. The CDR3 totals 17 residues.

This sequence joins TRBV20-1 and TRBJ1-1, with unresolved D. This CDR3 contains 11 residues. Germline-derived CDR1 and CDR2 are DFQATT and SNEGSKA (reference sequence). Trimming cost V 3 bases and J 7 bases, with 9 bases left between them. Written as DNA, the CDR3 is TGCAGTGCTAGTAGCGGGCTTGAAGCTTTCTTT. Its translation is CSASSGLEAFF.

The chain links TRBV3-1 (or the pseudogene TRBV3-2) to TRBJ2-5; D remains unclear. Germline assignment: CDR1 LGHDT and CDR2 YNNKEL (reference sequence). Trimming took 0 bases from V and 5 from J, leaving 13 bases between them. The CDR3 sequence is 15 residues long. The CDR3 protein is CASSQDQLTRETQYF. In nucleotides, the CDR3 is TGTGCCAGCAGCCAAGACCAGCTGACTCGGGAGACCCAGTACTTC.

This clone appeared a single time. This sequence joins TRBV10-2 and TRBJ1-1; TRBD1 aligns across 7 bases. Per the germline V gene, CDR1 is WSHSY and CDR2 is SAAADI. There are 14 residues in the CDR3. V lost 3 bases, J lost 4 bases, and 5 bases stayed unmatched. The CDR3 loop is CASSDPHRGTEAFF. The CDR3 DNA is TGCGCCAGCAGTGACCCCCACAGGGGCACTGAAGCTTTCTTT.

The gene calls are TRBV10-3 and TRBJ1-2; 10 bases agree with TRBD1. The CDR3 runs to 15 residues. J gave up 8 bases and V 5 bases, and 11 bases lay outside the gene matches. The V gene's germline CDR1 is ENHRY and CDR2 SYGVKD. The DNA of the CDR3 is TGTGCCATCAGTAACCCCGGGACAGGGGTTCGGGGCTACACCTTC. It encodes CAISNPGTGVRGYTF.

This chain links TRBV18 with TRBJ1-5; 10 bases line up with TRBD1. There are 15 residues in the CDR3. J lost 6 bases, V lost 5 bases, and 7 bases had no gene match. Germline V gene sequence: CDR1 KGHSH, CDR2 LQKENI. CDR3 bases: TGTGCCAGCTCATTCGACAGGGGGCAGACTCAGCCCCAGCATTTT. It codes for CASSFDRGQTQPQHF.

The DNA of the CDR3 is TGTGCCAGCAGCCCCCGACAGGGCACTGAAGCTTTCTTT. Its translation: CASSPRQGTEAFF. The chain uses TRBV7-6 and TRBJ1-1; TRBD1 aligns across 7 bases. V dropped 5 bases and J dropped 4; count of bases not matched to a gene: 4. The CDR3 length is 13 residues. CDR1 SGHVS and CDR2 FNYEAQ come from the germline V gene.

The chain combines TRBV6-2 or TRBV6-3 with TRBJ2-7; possible D gene TRBD1, 5 bases. Between the trimmed V and J ends, which lost 2 bases and 5 bases, there was a span of 10 bases. CDR1 is MNHEY, CDR2 SVGEGT, per germline. The CDR3 consists of 13 residues. The CDR3 here is CASSYLQVHEQYF. The CDR3 DNA is TGTGCCAGCAGTTACCTACAGGTCCACGAGCAGTACTTC.

In regard to this clone: A junction boundary mismatches the germline segment, possibly from a read error. V is TRBV18 and J is TRBJ2-1; D is uncertain. Germline V gene data show CDR1 as KGHSH and CDR2 as LQKENI. This CDR3 contains 11 residues. The CDR3 protein is CASSTKTLQLF. The DNA of the CDR3 is TGTGCCAGCTCTACCAAAACCTTACAGCTCTTC. Filled out from reference TRBV18 and TRBJ2-1, the complete variable domain reads NAGVMQNPRHLVRRRGQEARLRCSPMKGHSHVYWYRQLPEEGLKFMVYLQKENIIDESGMPKERFSAEFPKEGPSILRIQQVVRGDSAAYFCASSTKTLQLFGPGTRLTVL.

This chain connects TRBV7-2 to TRBJ1-4, with D tentatively TRBD1 (6 bases). The CDR3 covers 17 residues. Germline loops: CDR1 SGHTA, CDR2 FQGNSA. V was pared by 1 base and J by 8 bases, with 20 bases between. The CDR3 spells CASSLDRVGSRGEKLFF. The CDR3 nucleotides are TGTGCCAGCAGCTTAGACAGGGTGGGCAGTCGTGGGGAAAAACTGTTTTTT.

This rearrangement joins TRBV14 to TRBJ2-5; D might be TRBD1 (6 bases). V was trimmed by 4 bases and J by 3 bases, leaving 12 bases between them. In germline, CDR1 is SGHDN, CDR2 FVKESK. This CDR3 comprises 14 residues. The CDR3, as DNA: TGTGCCAGCAGCCTAAGGACAGTCGAAGAGACCCAGTACTTC. It codes for CASSLRTVEETQYF.

This chain uses TRBV6-5 with TRBJ1-5; the D is unclear. The CDR3 runs to 15 residues. In germline, CDR1 is MNHEY, CDR2 SVGAGI. V was pared by 0 bases and J by 2 bases, with 8 bases between. The CDR3 DNA sequence: TGTGCCAGCAGTTACTCCGGGTTTGGCAATCAGCCCCAGCATTTT. It encodes CASSYSGFGNQPQHF.

With respect to this clone: The identical CDR3 is also encoded by other nucleotide sequences in the sample. The chain recombines TRBV12-3 or TRBV12-4 with TRBJ2-7; 7 bases fit TRBD2. The length of the CDR3 is 13 residues. The junction had 3 bases not matched to a gene; V was cut back by 3 bases and J by 4 bases. The CDR3 DNA is TGTGCCAGCAGTTTTGGCGGGAGTTACGAGCAGTACTTC. This codes for CASSFGGSYEQYF.

The chain combines TRBV10-3 with TRBJ1-1, with D possibly TRBD1 on 5 matching bases. Germline V gives CDR1 ENHRY, CDR2 SYGVKD. The CDR3 is 14 residues long. Trimming removed 3 bases at V and 8 bases at J, with 16 bases between. This chain's CDR3 is CAISDPDNPQEAFF. The DNA of the CDR3 is TGTGCCATCAGTGACCCGGACAACCCCCAGGAAGCTTTCTTT.

The chain links TRBV10-2 to TRBJ2-1; 10 bases align to TRBD2. The CDR3 length is 14 residues. Germline assignment: CDR1 WSHSY and CDR2 SAAADI. Germline trimming cut 5 bases from V and 10 bases from J; bases unmatched to any gene: 8. CDR3 sequence (DNA): TGCGCCAGCAGTCAGCTAGCGGGAGCCTGGGAGCAGTTCTTC. It codes for CASSQLAGAWEQFF.

J is TRBJ2-7 and V is TRBV10-2, with TRBD2 identical over 8 bases. CDR1 and CDR2 (germline): WSHSY, SAAADI. The CDR3 sequence is 16 residues long. Germline trimming cut 4 bases from V and 1 base from J; bases unmatched to any gene: 9. This CDR3 is CASSGGYREGSYEQYF. The DNA of the CDR3 is TGCGCCAGCAGTGGAGGGTATCGGGAGGGTTCCTACGAGCAGTACTTC.